The present T cell receptor (beta chain) was sequenced within a study of T cell repertoires in cytomegalovirus infection. The wider study: Public TCR beta signatures marked donors with CMV infection and the matching HLA.

Regarding the study as a whole: Summed frequency of public TCR beta families distinguished CMV carriers with the relevant HLA.

TCRdb redid the calling of the reads with MiXCR, one entry per CDR3 protein. The table records 250,000 to 300,000 distinct CDR3 sequences, roughly 21% of them present only once. This clonotype was observed once. Antigen specificity is unknown. A much larger clone is a single base away; this may be a read error. Trimming left V 11 bases short and J 8 bases short, with 21 bases between. CDR3 length equals 13 residues. Germline loops: CDR1 SGHTA, CDR2 FQGNSA. The input for sequencing was cultured PBMCs, taken from culture after CMV antigen stimulation. The TCR was taken from a human donor in good health (CMV status not recorded). Some clones in this sample may be carry-over from other donors' samples. J is TRBJ1-2 and V is TRBV7-2; possible D gene TRBD1, 6 bases. The CDR3 loop reads CASQSLTGRGYTF. CDR3 nucleotides: TGTGCCTCTCAATCGCTCACAGGGAGGGGCTACACCTTC. The full variable domain, rest sourced from reference TRBV7-2 and TRBJ1-2, is GAGVSQSPSNKVTEKGKDVELRCDPISGHTALYWYRQSLGQGLEFLIYFQGNSAPDKSGLPSDRFSAERTGGSVSTLTIQRTQQEDSAVYLCASQSLTGRGYTFGSGTRLTVV.